These T cell receptor beta chains were read from a single sample in a study of blood T cell repertoires in COVID-19. Sequenced by immunoSEQ multiplex PCR; TCRdb stores in-frame clones only, minus some. The table includes over 200,000 clones, about 90% detected once. The sample taken for sequencing was peripheral blood. These receptors were obtained from a young woman who had recovered from COVID-19. Each CDR3 is given without its conserved first and last residue. Rows may omit the clone size; those that give it use once, few, many or a size class.

size,V,J,CDR3
NA,TRBV24-1,TRBJ2-3,ATSDRRRESTDTQY
NA,TRBV13,TRBJ1-6,ASSRGFDSPLH
few,TRBV4-1,TRBJ1-1,ASSHGVGFTEAF
NA,TRBV7-8,TRBJ1-1,ASSFTGTTEAF
once,TRBV30,TRBJ1-2,AWSEDRGNGYT
NA,TRBV18,TRBJ2-1,ASSQLVNRYNEQF
NA,TRBV18,TRBJ2-2,ASSPEENGELF
NA,TRBV5-5,TRBJ1-1,ASSGTGAEAF
NA,TRBV2,TRBJ1-6,ASSRDTKPSPLH
NA,TRBV5-1,TRBJ1-1,ASSLTPGQNTEAF
NA,TRBV7-2,TRBJ2-3,ASSLLGGGTTDTQY
NA,TRBV9,TRBJ2-5,ASSVSPLSTGVVQETQY
NA,TRBV3-1/TRBV3-2,TRBJ1-3,ASSPKSGASGNTIY
once,TRBV6-5,TRBJ2-1,ASRGAVSSYNEQF
once,TRBV7-6,TRBJ2-5,ASTRDRQVSETQY